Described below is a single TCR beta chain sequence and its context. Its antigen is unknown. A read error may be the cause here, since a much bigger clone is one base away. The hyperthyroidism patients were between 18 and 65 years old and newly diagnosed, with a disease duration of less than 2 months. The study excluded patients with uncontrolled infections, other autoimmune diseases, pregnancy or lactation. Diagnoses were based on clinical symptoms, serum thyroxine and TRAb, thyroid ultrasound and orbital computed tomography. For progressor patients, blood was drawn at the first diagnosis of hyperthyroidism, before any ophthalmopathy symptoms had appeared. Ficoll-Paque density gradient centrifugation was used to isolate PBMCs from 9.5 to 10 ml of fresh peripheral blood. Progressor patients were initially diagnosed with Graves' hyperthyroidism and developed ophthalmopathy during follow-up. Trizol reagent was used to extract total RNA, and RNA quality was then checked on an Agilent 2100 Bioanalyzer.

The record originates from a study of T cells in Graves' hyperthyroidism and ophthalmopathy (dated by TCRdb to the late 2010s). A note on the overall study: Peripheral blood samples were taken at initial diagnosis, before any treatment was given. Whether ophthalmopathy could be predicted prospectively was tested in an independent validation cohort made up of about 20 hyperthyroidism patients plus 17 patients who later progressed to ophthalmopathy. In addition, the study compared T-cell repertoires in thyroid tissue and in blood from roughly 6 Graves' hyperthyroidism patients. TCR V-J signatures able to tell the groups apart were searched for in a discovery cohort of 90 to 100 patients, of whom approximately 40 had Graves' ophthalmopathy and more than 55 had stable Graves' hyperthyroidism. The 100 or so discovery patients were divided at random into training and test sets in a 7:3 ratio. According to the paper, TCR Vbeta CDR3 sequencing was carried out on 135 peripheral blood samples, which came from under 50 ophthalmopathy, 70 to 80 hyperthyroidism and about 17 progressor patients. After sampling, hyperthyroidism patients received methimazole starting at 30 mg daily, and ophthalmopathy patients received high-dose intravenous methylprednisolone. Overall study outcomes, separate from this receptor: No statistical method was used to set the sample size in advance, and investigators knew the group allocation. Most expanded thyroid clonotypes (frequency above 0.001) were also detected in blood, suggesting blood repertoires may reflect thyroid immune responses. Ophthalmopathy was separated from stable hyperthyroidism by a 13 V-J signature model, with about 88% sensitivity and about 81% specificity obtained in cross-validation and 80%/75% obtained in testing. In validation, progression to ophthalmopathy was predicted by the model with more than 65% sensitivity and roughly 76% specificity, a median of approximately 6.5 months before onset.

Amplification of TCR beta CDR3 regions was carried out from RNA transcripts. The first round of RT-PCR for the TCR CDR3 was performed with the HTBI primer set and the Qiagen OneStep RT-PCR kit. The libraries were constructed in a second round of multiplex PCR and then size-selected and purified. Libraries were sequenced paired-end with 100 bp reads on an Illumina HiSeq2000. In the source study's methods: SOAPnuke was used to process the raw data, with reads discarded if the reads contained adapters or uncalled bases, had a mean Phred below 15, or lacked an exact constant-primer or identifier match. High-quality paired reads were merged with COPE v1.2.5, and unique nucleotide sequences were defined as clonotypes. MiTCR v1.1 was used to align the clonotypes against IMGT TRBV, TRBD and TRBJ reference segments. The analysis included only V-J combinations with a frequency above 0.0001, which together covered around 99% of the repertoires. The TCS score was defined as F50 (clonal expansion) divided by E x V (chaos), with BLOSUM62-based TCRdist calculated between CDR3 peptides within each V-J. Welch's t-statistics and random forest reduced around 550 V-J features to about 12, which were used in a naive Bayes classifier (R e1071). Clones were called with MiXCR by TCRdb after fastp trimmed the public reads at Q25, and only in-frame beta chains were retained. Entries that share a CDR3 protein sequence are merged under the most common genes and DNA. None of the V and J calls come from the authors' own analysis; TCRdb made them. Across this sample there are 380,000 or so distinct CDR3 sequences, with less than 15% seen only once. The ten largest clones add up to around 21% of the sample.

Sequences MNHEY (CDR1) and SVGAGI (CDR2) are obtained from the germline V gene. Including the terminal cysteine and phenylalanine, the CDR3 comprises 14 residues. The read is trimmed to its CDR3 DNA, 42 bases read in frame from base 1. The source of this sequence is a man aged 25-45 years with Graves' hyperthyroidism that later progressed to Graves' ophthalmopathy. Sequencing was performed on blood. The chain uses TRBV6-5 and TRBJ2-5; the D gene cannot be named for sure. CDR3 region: CVSSFDWIGETQYF. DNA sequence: TGTGTCAGCAGTTTCGACTGGATTGGAGAGACCCAGTACTTC.